This note documents a single T cell receptor beta chain sequence. The antigen remains undetermined. The data were taken from a study of cytomegalovirus exposure and HLA in healthy donors. Study results and limitations: Sequencing depth roughly uniform across donors was assumed in presence/absence analyses. With later analysis, a missense DCLRE1C variant became linked to TCR beta V- and J-gene trimming.

Researchers ran the PCR with 60 Vbeta and 13 Jbeta primers. TCRdb's copy holds only in-frame clones and misses some; the assay was immunoSEQ multiplex PCR. Counted here are about 130,000 clones, around 77% occurring once; the ten biggest clones make up over 4%. The receptor was derived from a man aged 30 to 45 in good health. Sequencing was carried out using PBMCs.

The CDR3 protein is CASSREPDTGELFF. The CDR3 coding sequence is TGCGCCAGCAGCCGGGAACCGGACACCGGGGAGCTGTTTTTT. This sequence joins TRBV5-1 and TRBJ2-2, with D perhaps TRBD2 (5 bases). The CDR3 totals 14 residues. Trimming removed 4 bases from V and 3 bases from J, with 10 bases in between. The germline gives CDR1 SGHRS, CDR2 YFSETQ.